The 2 T cell receptor beta chains listed next were all sequenced from one sample in a study of early T cells in non-severe SARS-CoV-2 infection. TCRdb called the 5' RACE reads again in MiXCR, with one record for every CDR3 protein. The repertoire holds fewer than 80,000 distinct CDR3 sequences, with around 11% as singletons. Source: whole blood, taken at baseline. The receptors stem from an adult who was a healthcare worker with PCR-confirmed SARS-CoV-2 infection or an uninfected control (not recorded which).

This clonotype occurred many times. The V and J genes are TRBV29-1 and TRBJ1-2; TRBD1 agrees at 7 bases. V was pared by 2 bases and J by 5 bases, with 5 bases of the junction left unmatched. The germline CDR1 and CDR2 sequences are SQVTM and ANQGSEA. This CDR3 is built from 13 residues. The CDR3 bases are TGCAGCGTTGAACAGGGGGAAGGGTATGGCTACACCTTC. Translating it yields CSVEQGEGYGYTF.

This clonotype was counted at least ten times. This CDR3 is missing its conserved last phenylalanine or tryptophan, likely due to a read error. The chain links TRBV5-6 to TRBJ2-6, with TRBD1 matching over 7 bases. The CDR3 contains 18 residues. Unmatched junction bases numbered 11, after V lost 5 bases and J lost 0 bases. Germline CDR1 is SGHDT and CDR2 is YYEEEE. CDR3 residues: CASSLGQVISSGANVLTL. CDR3 coding DNA: TGTGCCAGCAGTCTAGGACAGGTTATCAGCTCTGGGGCCAACGTCCTGACTCTC.